One sample yielded the 20 T cell receptor beta chains listed below, sequenced in a study of cytomegalovirus exposure and HLA in healthy donors. The PCR was carried out with 60 Vbeta primers and 13 Jbeta primers. Sequenced by immunoSEQ multiplex PCR; TCRdb stores in-frame clones only, minus some. The sample lists 150,000 or so clones, around 70% seen once, with around 2.3% in the top ten. The sequenced sample was PBMCs. The source of these receptors is a man aged 30-40 years in good health and CMV-seronegative.

The rearrangement uses TRBV15 and TRBJ1-5, with 7 bases that match TRBD1. The CDR3 is made up of 18 amino acids. J was trimmed by 1 base and V by 0 bases; bases with no gene match: 9. The germline V gene has CDR1 LNHNV and CDR2 YYDKDF (reference sequence). CDR3 in amino acids: CATSRDRIDRVSNQPQHF. The CDR3 DNA reads TGTGCCACCAGCAGAGATCGCATAGACAGGGTGAGCAATCAGCCCCAGCATTTT.

This clone turned up a few times. The rearrangement joins TRBV19 to TRBJ1-5; D gene ambiguous. CDR1 LNHDA and CDR2 SQIVND come from the germline V gene (reference sequence). This CDR3 is built from 15 residues. Trimming took off 8 bases at V and 4 bases at J, with 18 bases between the two ends. The CDR3 region has the DNA TGTGCCAGTTCCCTTTACGATGACTCGAATCAGCCCCAGCATTTT. Amino acids: CASSLYDDSNQPQHF.

The rearrangement uses TRBV6-6 and TRBJ2-7; 8 positions match TRBD1. Germline values: CDR1 MNHNY, CDR2 SVGAGI (reference sequence). CDR3 length equals 16 residues. The V segment lost 0 bases and the J segment 7 bases; nucleotides outside the gene matches: 11. The CDR3, as DNA: TGTGCCAGCAGTTACTCGAGAGACAGGGGTGGCGAAGAGCAGTACTTC. Protein product: CASSYSRDRGGEEQYF.

V usage is TRBV7-8 and J usage is TRBJ1-1; no definite D call. V gave up 6 bases and J gave up 1 base, with 6 bases separating them. Germline V gene sequence: CDR1 SGHVS, CDR2 FQNEAQ. This CDR3 is built from 12 residues. The CDR3 spells CASSRQNTEAFF. CDR3 DNA sequence: TGTGCCAGCAGTCGACAGAACACTGAAGCTTTCTTT.

The genes are TRBV5-1 and TRBJ2-1; 7 bases fit TRBD1. Trimming cost V 2 bases and J 4 bases; bases outside gene matches: 6. The CDR3 contains 15 residues. The germline gives CDR1 SGHRS, CDR2 YFSETQ. The CDR3 protein is CASSLEGAAYNEQFF. The CDR3 DNA reads as TGCGCCAGCAGCTTAGAGGGGGCGGCGTACAATGAGCAGTTCTTC.

This rearrangement joins TRBV2 to TRBJ1-5; weak D call: TRBD1 (5 bases). This CDR3 spans 11 amino acids. The V end was cut by 4 bases, the J end by 9 bases, with 7 bases between. Germline CDR1 reads SNHLY; CDR2 reads FYNNEI. CDR3 residues: CASSGRGPQHF. The CDR3 region has the DNA TGTGCCAGCAGTGGAAGGGGGCCCCAGCATTTT.

This clone came up a few times. The chain recombines TRBV6-5 with TRBJ2-5; the D is unclear. Trimming took 11 bases from V and 7 from J, leaving 11 bases between them. Germline V gives CDR1 MNHEY, CDR2 SVGAGI. The CDR3 is 10 amino acids. The CDR3 DNA reads as TGTGCCGCTGGCGGTGGGACCCAGTACTTC. Translated: CAAGGGTQYF.

The chain employs TRBV29-1 and TRBJ1-2; D is possibly TRBD1 (6 bases). V lost 0 bases and J 4 bases, leaving 9 bases between the germline ends. The CDR3 has 13 amino acids. The germline V gene has CDR1 SQVTM and CDR2 ANQGSEA. The CDR3 loop reads CSVEEIGGYGYTF. The CDR3 nucleotides are TGCAGCGTTGAAGAAATAGGGGGCTATGGCTACACCTTC.

The CDR3 here is CASSLGEITDTQYF. The CDR3 DNA reads TGTGCCAGCAGCTTAGGGGAGATCACAGATACGCAGTATTTT. V and J are TRBV7-8 and TRBJ2-3; possibly TRBD2 for D (5 bases). The germline V gene has CDR1 SGHVS and CDR2 FQNEAQ. CDR3 size: 14 residues. V dropped 1 base and J dropped 2 bases, with 7 bases sitting between them.

The rearrangement links TRBV5-6 to TRBJ2-2, with TRBD1 as a possible D gene (5 bases). The V gene lost 4 bases and the J gene lost 4 bases, with 17 bases spanning the gap. This CDR3 region has 16 residues. Germline values: CDR1 SGHDT, CDR2 YYEEEE. The CDR3 DNA is TGTGCCAGCAGCCGGCCTGGGCAGGGATCCACCGGGGAGCTGTTTTTT. This codes for CASSRPGQGSTGELFF.

This clone was observed a single time. The V and J genes are TRBV27 and TRBJ2-7; 7 bases align to TRBD1. The CDR3 is 13 amino acids. Trimming at V came to 5 bases and at J to 3 bases, leaving 4 bases not matched to a gene. Per germline, CDR1 MNHEY and CDR2 SMNVEV (reference sequence). In DNA form, the CDR3 reads TGTGCCAGCAGTACGGGACAGAGCTACGAGCAGTACTTC. Its protein product is CASSTGQSYEQYF.

The V and J genes are TRBV28 and TRBJ2-7; 7 positions match TRBD2. The trim removed 0 bases at V and 0 bases at J, leaving 2 bases unmatched. The CDR3 is 15 residues long. CDR1 and CDR2 (germline): MDHEN, SYDVKM. The CDR3 region is CASSLWGLSSYEQYF. In nucleotides, the CDR3 is TGTGCCAGCAGTTTATGGGGACTAAGCTCCTACGAGCAGTACTTC.

As DNA, the CDR3 is TGTGCCAGTAACCCGACAGGGGTGACAGATACGCAGTATTTT. It yields the protein CASNPTGVTDTQYF. V and J are TRBV19 and TRBJ2-3; 8 bases fit TRBD1. CDR3 length equals 14 residues. V shed 7 bases and J 3 bases; nucleotides not matched to a gene: 6. Germline loops: CDR1 LNHDA, CDR2 SQIVND (reference sequence).

The chain couples TRBV4-2 to TRBJ2-3; 8 nucleotides agree with TRBD2. CDR1 and CDR2 from the germline V gene are LGHNA and YNFKEQ. CDR3 length: 16 amino acids. Trimming removed 3 bases from V and 5 bases from J; junction bases left unmatched: 10. The CDR3 DNA reads TGTGCCAGCAGCCAGGACTTTCGGGGGGGCCAAGATACGCAGTATTTT. It encodes CASSQDFRGGQDTQYF.

The rearrangement joins TRBV4-3 to TRBJ2-1; 8 positions agree with TRBD2. Unmatched junction bases numbered 10, after V lost 0 bases and J lost 6 bases. Germline loops: CDR1 LGHNA, CDR2 YSLEER. The CDR3 length is 17 residues. This chain's CDR3 is CASSQEGIGGAVNEQFF. CDR3 nucleotides: TGCGCCAGCAGCCAAGAGGGTATCGGGGGGGCCGTCAATGAGCAGTTCTTC.

The chain joins TRBV18 to TRBJ2-3, with D perhaps matching TRBD2 (6 bases). The CDR3 spans 14 residues. In germline, CDR1 is KGHSH, CDR2 LQKENI. Trimming left V 3 bases short and J 4 bases short, with 11 bases between. Written as DNA, the CDR3 is TGTGCCAGCTCACCCCGGGAGCGGGCAGATACGCAGTATTTT. This gives the protein CASSPRERADTQYF.

V is TRBV2 and J is TRBJ1-1, with 9 bases lining up with TRBD1. The CDR3 covers 15 residues. Losses at the gene ends were 1 base for V and 4 bases for J; bases not matched to a gene: 4. CDR1 and CDR2 (germline): SNHLY, FYNNEI. CDR3 nucleotides: TGTGCCAGCAGTGAAGAAGGGACAGGGACCACTGAAGCTTTCTTT. Its protein product is CASSEEGTGTTEAFF.

As for this clone: The sample holds other DNA sequences that translate to the same CDR3. The rearrangement uses TRBV15 and TRBJ1-5; D remains unclear. Germline CDR1 reads LNHNV; CDR2 reads YYDKDF (reference sequence). V lost 0 bases, J lost 4 bases, and 10 bases lay in between. The CDR3 length is 15 residues. CDR3 sequence reads: CATSRDGRGNQPQHF. In DNA form, the CDR3 reads TGTGCCACCAGCAGAGATGGGCGGGGTAATCAGCCCCAGCATTTT.

V is TRBV9 and J is TRBJ2-7, with D perhaps TRBD1 (6 bases). This CDR3 is built from 13 residues. Germline CDR1 SGDLS, CDR2 YYNGEE. V lost 2 bases, J lost 5 bases, and 11 bases lay in between. Here the CDR3 reads CASSVGTFDEQYF. The DNA of the CDR3 is TGTGCCAGCAGCGTGGGGACATTCGACGAGCAGTACTTC.

This clone has ten or more counts. This sequence joins TRBV6-6 and TRBJ2-7; 8 nucleotides match TRBD1. V was clipped by 4 bases and J by 5 bases; unmatched bases: 10. Germline CDR1 and CDR2: MNHNY and SVGAGI (reference sequence). The CDR3 is 15 amino acids. CDR3 region: CASSSATGEIHEQYF. Written as DNA, the CDR3 is TGTGCCAGCAGTTCCGCGACAGGGGAAATCCACGAGCAGTACTTC.